Shown below are 19 T cell receptor beta chains from a single sample sequenced in a study of T cell clones after liver transplantation. Clones were sequenced by immunoSEQ multiplex PCR, and TCRdb holds only the in-frame ones, with some missing. The table has 70,000 to 80,000 clones, 90% seen once; the top ten hold approximately 2.5%. The specimen was CD4+ T cells from blood, collected before liver transplant. The receptors originated from a human donor who received a liver transplant.

The chain combines TRBV14 with TRBJ2-7; 8 positions agree with TRBD2. CDR1 and CDR2 from the germline V gene are SGHDN and FVKESK. The length of the CDR3 is 16 residues. The V segment lost 1 base and the J segment 3 bases; nucleotides outside the gene matches: 8. In DNA, the CDR3 is TGTGCCAGCAGCCAAGGGACTAGCATTTTGTACTACGAGCAGTACTTC. Amino acids: CASSQGTSILYYEQYF.

The chain links TRBV28 to TRBJ2-5; 10 positions match TRBD1. Looked up from germline, CDR1 is MDHEN and CDR2 is SYDVKM. V shed 4 bases and J 3 bases; nucleotides not matched to a gene: 5. This CDR3 has 15 residues. The CDR3, as DNA: TGTGCCAGCAGTTCAGCCGGGACAGGGGAAGAGACCCAGTACTTC. Translated, it gives CASSSAGTGEETQYF.

The chain uses TRBV2 and TRBJ2-3; D not resolved. V shed 3 bases and J shed 7 bases, with 11 bases lying between them. The CDR3 covers 13 residues. Germline CDR1 SNHLY, CDR2 FYNNEI. The CDR3 nucleotides read TGTGCCAGCAGTGAGGCCCTCCTGAATACGCAGTATTTT. It yields the protein CASSEALLNTQYF. Looking up the rest from reference TRBV2 and TRBJ2-3 gives the full variable domain: EPEVTQTPSHQVTQMGQEVILRCVPISNHLYFYWYRQILGQKVEFLVSFYNNEISEKSEIFDDQFSVERPDGSNFTLKIRSTKLEDSAMYFCASSEALLNTQYFGPGTRLTVL.

The V gene is TRBV2, the J gene TRBJ2-2, with 13 bases identical to TRBD2. CDR1 SNHLY and CDR2 FYNNEI come from the germline V gene. The J segment lost 13 bases and the V segment lost 4 bases, leaving 6 bases of the junction unmatched. This CDR3 has 14 residues. CDR3 region: CASSVRLAGGGLFF. CDR3 nucleotides: TGTGCCAGCAGTGTACGACTAGCGGGAGGTGGGCTGTTTTTT.

This clone was picked up one time. CDR3 amino acids: CASSLRPAGYGYTF. DNA of the CDR3: TGTGCCAGCAGCTTAAGGCCAGCGGGGTATGGCTACACCTTC. The V call is TRBV7-3, the J call TRBJ1-2; no clear D. Germline values: CDR1 SGHTA, CDR2 FQGTGA. The V gene lost 1 base and the J gene lost 5 bases, with 11 bases spanning the gap. The CDR3 consists of 14 residues.

The rearrangement joins TRBV2 to TRBJ2-1; no reliable D call. The germline V gene encodes CDR1 SNHLY and CDR2 FYNNEI. The CDR3 runs 15 residues. The V and J ends lost 4 bases and 0 bases respectively, with 10 bases between them. CDR3 sequence (DNA): TGTGCCAGCAGTGCCTGGCGGAGCTCCTACAATGAGCAGTTCTTC. Protein: CASSAWRSSYNEQFF.

This clone showed up just a few times. The same CDR3 also results from other DNA sequences found in this sample. V gene TRBV5-1 combines with J gene TRBJ1-2; D is undetermined. Germline V gene data show CDR1 as SGHRS and CDR2 as YFSETQ. This CDR3 has 15 residues. Trimming pared 0 bases from V and 3 bases from J, leaving 12 bases between. This CDR3 is CASSLGGSNDYGYTF. The CDR3 DNA sequence: TGCGCCAGCAGCTTGGGGGGAAGTAATGACTATGGCTACACCTTC.

The CDR3 sequence is CASSLGSGTNGEQFF. The CDR3 DNA sequence: TGTGCCAGCAGCTTAGGTAGCGGAACTAATGGAGAGCAGTTCTTC. This chain joins TRBV11-2 and TRBJ2-1; a possible D gene is TRBD2 (6 bases). The germline V gene encodes CDR1 SGHAT and CDR2 FQNNGV. The CDR3 has 15 amino acids. V lost 1 base to trimming and J lost 10 bases, with 17 bases between them. Full variable domain (outside the CDR3, taken from reference TRBV11-2 and TRBJ2-1): EAGVAQSPRYKIIEKRQSVAFWCNPISGHATLYWYQQILGQGPKLLIQFQNNGVVDDSQLPKDRFSAERLKGVDSTLKIQPAKLEDSAVYLCASSLGSGTNGEQFFGPGTRLTVL.

The rearrangement uses TRBV2 and TRBJ2-7; 8 bases are shared with TRBD1. CDR1 is SNHLY and CDR2 is FYNNEI in the germline V gene. V gave up 0 bases and J gave up 1 base; unmatched junction bases: 5. The CDR3 has 16 amino acids. CDR3 in DNA: TGTGCCAGCAGTGAAGCTTTCAGGGGGCGATCCTACGAGCAGTACTTC. It translates to CASSEAFRGRSYEQYF.

The CDR3 DNA reads as TGTGCCTGGAGAGGGACTAGCGGGAGCTCCTACAATGAGCAGTTCTTC. It specifies CAWRGTSGSSYNEQFF. This chain joins TRBV30 and TRBJ2-1; 14 nucleotides agree with TRBD2. Germline V lookup: CDR1 GTSNPN, CDR2 SVGIG (reference sequence). The CDR3 extends over 16 amino acids. V shed 3 bases, J shed 0 bases, and the junction held 1 base outside the gene matches. Variable domain in full (rest from reference TRBV30 and TRBJ2-1): SQTIHQWPATLVQPVGSPLSLECTVEGTSNPNLYWYRQAAGRGLQLLFYSVGIGQISSEVPQNLSASRPQDRQFILSSKKLLLSDSGFYLCAWRGTSGSSYNEQFFGPGTRLTVL.

The genes are TRBV6-1 and TRBJ2-1; tentatively, D is TRBD2 (6 bases). Trimming left V 4 bases short and J 0 bases short, with 13 bases between. Germline-derived CDR1 and CDR2 are MNHNS and SASEGT. This CDR3 region has 16 residues. The CDR3 nucleotides are TGTGCCAGCAGTGGGATCGGGAGAGGCTCCTACAATGAGCAGTTCTTC. This encodes CASSGIGRGSYNEQFF.

The chain joins TRBV2 to TRBJ2-3, with D possibly being TRBD1 (5 bases). With 3 bases removed from V and 6 bases from J, the gap between germline ends came to 7 bases. In germline, CDR1 is SNHLY, CDR2 FYNNEI. The CDR3 spans 12 residues. The CDR3 loop is CASSDNRDTQYF. The CDR3 DNA reads as TGTGCCAGCAGTGATAACAGGGATACGCAGTATTTT.

The chain has TRBV10-3 and TRBJ2-3, with 11 bases fitting TRBD2. CDR1 is ENHRY and CDR2 is SYGVKD in the germline V gene. With 3 bases clipped from V and 4 bases from J, the junction kept 6 bases outside the gene matches. The CDR3 is 16 residues long. CDR3 residues: CAISDTVAGGPDTQYF. CDR3 DNA: TGTGCCATCAGTGACACGGTAGCGGGAGGGCCAGATACGCAGTATTTT.

V gene TRBV5-4 combines with J gene TRBJ2-3; TRBD2 matches 8 bases. The CDR3 is made up of 14 amino acids. J gave up 6 bases and V 1 base, and 4 bases lay outside the gene matches. Germline V gene data show CDR1 as SGHNT and CDR2 as YYREEE (reference sequence). CDR3 sequence: CASSLTSGRDTQYF. CDR3 bases: TGTGCCAGCAGCTTGACTAGCGGTCGCGATACGCAGTATTTT.

The chain joins TRBV11-2 to TRBJ2-6; a weak D match, TRBD1 (5 bases). This CDR3 contains 14 residues. Germline V gene lookup returns CDR1 SGHAT and CDR2 FQNNGV. Trimming shortened V by 5 bases and J by 1 base, and 6 bases separated the two germline ends. The CDR3 DNA follows: TGTGCCAGCAGCCGGACATCTGGGGCCAACGTCCTGACTTTC. As protein: CASSRTSGANVLTF.

The chain has TRBV7-8 and TRBJ2-1; unclear D gene. V was trimmed by 4 bases and J by 0 bases, leaving 13 bases between them. The CDR3 runs 16 residues. Germline V gives CDR1 SGHVS, CDR2 FQNEAQ. The CDR3 region has the DNA TGTGCCAGCAGCTCATACGGCTTAAGCTCCTACAATGAGCAGTTCTTC. As protein: CASSSYGLSSYNEQFF.

V gene TRBV2 combines with J gene TRBJ2-1; D may be TRBD2 (6 bases). The CDR3 length is 14 residues. Trimming shortened V by 6 bases and J by 0 bases, and 9 bases separated the two germline ends. Per the germline V gene, CDR1 is SNHLY and CDR2 is FYNNEI. CDR3 DNA sequence: TGTGCCAGCAGCCCTAGCGTCTCCTACAATGAGCAGTTCTTC. Translation: CASSPSVSYNEQFF.

CDR3 protein: CASSGRQGRDTQYF. The CDR3 DNA reads TGCGCCAGCAGCGGCCGACAGGGGAGAGATACGCAGTATTTT. The rearrangement uses TRBV4-1 and TRBJ2-3; TRBD1 aligns across 8 bases. The CDR3 length is 14 residues. Germline values: CDR1 MGHRA, CDR2 YSYEKL. The V and J ends lost 5 bases and 5 bases, in that order; junction bases with no gene match: 6.

This clone was seen only a few times. The CDR3 coding sequence is TGCGCCAGCAGCTTGCTACGGGGAAACACTGAAGCTTTCTTT. Its protein is CASSLLRGNTEAFF. The chain couples TRBV5-1 to TRBJ1-1; D call uncertain. This CDR3 has 14 residues. Germline V gene data show CDR1 as SGHRS and CDR2 as YFSETQ. Between the trimmed V and J ends, which lost 1 base and 2 bases, there was a span of 9 bases.